The 32 T cell receptor beta chains below come from one sample, sequenced in a study of post-analysis software for immune sequencing data. General study findings and limits: TRBV5-6, TRBV5-1 and TRBV20-1 belonged to a set of a handful of TRBV segments that were more frequent in patients than controls.

Antigen specificity for these receptors is unknown. The library was made from cDNA and included unique molecular identifiers. TCRdb independently ran MiXCR on the PCR reads; one entry per CDR3 protein. The sample lists roughly 800,000 distinct CDR3 sequences, about 43% occurring once. The specimen was blood. The receptor source for this set is a girl between 10 and 17 years old with multiple sclerosis.

The chain carries TRBV2 and TRBJ2-1; 11 bases map to TRBD2. The germline CDR1 and CDR2 sequences are SNHLY and FYNNEI. CDR3 length: 19 residues. J lost 0 bases, V lost 8 bases, and 15 bases had no gene match. The CDR3 here is CASYDGGTSGAPSYNEQFF. The CDR3 DNA reads as TGTGCCAGCTATGACGGCGGGACTAGCGGAGCCCCCTCCTACAATGAGCAGTTCTTC. The whole variable domain, remainder taken from reference TRBV2 and TRBJ2-1, is EPEVTQTPSHQVTQMGQEVILRCVPISNHLYFYWYRQILGQKVEFLVSFYNNEISEKSEIFDDQFSVERPDGSNFTLKIRSTKLEDSAMYFCASYDGGTSGAPSYNEQFFGPGTRLTVL.

This sequence joins TRBV27 and TRBJ2-3; D perhaps matches TRBD2 (6 bases). Germline CDR1 is MNHEY and CDR2 is SMNVEV (reference sequence). V lost 4 bases and J 0 bases, leaving 23 bases between the germline ends. The CDR3 totals 19 residues. CDR3 loop: CASSSPGEGPWLSTDTQYF. For the CDR3, the DNA is TGTGCCAGCAGTTCCCCGGGGGAAGGCCCCTGGCTAAGCACAGATACGCAGTATTTT.

The chain recombines TRBV7-8 with TRBJ2-3; a weak D match, TRBD2 (5 bases). This CDR3 has 17 amino acids. From germline, CDR1 is SGHVS and CDR2 FQNEAQ. Trimming shortened V by 1 base and J by 7 bases, and 21 bases separated the two germline ends. The CDR3 DNA follows: TGTGCCAGCAGCTTAGATATACTAGGTCGGATCTCAAATACGCAGTATTTT. It specifies CASSLDILGRISNTQYF.

This sequence joins TRBV7-3 and TRBJ2-3; 10 nucleotides agree with TRBD2. The J segment lost 4 bases and the V segment lost 4 bases, leaving 11 bases of the junction unmatched. The CDR3 has 17 amino acids. The germline gives CDR1 SGHTA, CDR2 FQGTGA. The CDR3 DNA reads TGTGCCAGCAGCTCGGGGCCTAGCGGGAGTGGCGCAGATACGCAGTATTTT. Translation gives CASSSGPSGSGADTQYF.

This chain connects TRBV12-3 or TRBV12-4 to TRBJ1-2; D perhaps matches TRBD1 (5 bases). The CDR3 loop spans 15 amino acids. V was trimmed by 3 bases and J by 3 bases, leaving 14 bases between them. As DNA, the CDR3 is TGTGCCAGCAGTTTTTCCGGGACTGATTACTATGGCTACACCTTC. Amino acid sequence: CASSFSGTDYYGYTF.

The chain employs TRBV7-8 and TRBJ2-4; D is perhaps TRBD2 (6 bases). This CDR3 spans 11 amino acids. V lost 4 bases to trimming and J lost 13 bases, with 11 bases between them. CDR1 and CDR2 (germline): SGHVS, FQNEAQ. The CDR3 DNA sequence: TGTGCCAGCAGCTCCCGTGCGGGGCAGTACTTC. It translates to CASSSRAGQYF.

This clonotype was observed a few times. V and J are TRBV7-9 and TRBJ2-3, with unresolved D. The CDR3 totals 12 residues. Germline V lookup: CDR1 SEHNR, CDR2 FQNEAQ (reference sequence). The germline V and J ends were trimmed by 2 bases and 7 bases, with 7 bases remaining between them. For the CDR3, the DNA is TGTGCCAGCAGCTTACAAGTCAATACGCAGTATTTT. Encoded protein: CASSLQVNTQYF.

V gene TRBV29-1 combines with J gene TRBJ1-1, with D tentatively TRBD1 (5 bases). V was pared by 4 bases and J by 4 bases, with 16 bases between. Germline CDR1 reads SQVTM; CDR2 reads ANQGSEA. This CDR3 is built from 14 residues. The CDR3 sequence: CSVGPSGGFTEAFF. The CDR3 DNA reads TGCAGCGTTGGTCCCTCGGGGGGGTTCACTGAAGCTTTCTTT.

This clonotype has at least ten counts. This chain uses TRBV4-1 with TRBJ1-2; D unresolved. The CDR3 runs 15 residues. Trimming removed 0 bases at V and 5 bases at J, with 13 bases between. Germline assignment: CDR1 MGHRA and CDR2 YSYEKL. As DNA, the CDR3 is TGCGCCAGCAGCCAAGAGAAGTCCTTGGGGTATGGCTACACCTTC. It translates to CASSQEKSLGYGYTF.

Points on this clonotype: Germline is not matched at one junction end, which may reflect a read error. V and J are TRBV15 and TRBJ2-1, with D hard to call. CDR3 length equals 15 residues. Germline CDR1 reads LNHNV; CDR2 reads YYDKDF (reference sequence). CDR3 region: CATSIGPHSYNGQFF. CDR3 in DNA: TGTGCCACCAGCATTGGACCCCACTCCTACAATGGGCAGTTCTTC.

This clonotype was detected only a few times. The chain is built from TRBV7-9 and TRBJ2-1; D unresolved. The germline V and J ends were trimmed by 2 bases and 1 base, with 9 bases remaining between them. There are 15 residues in the CDR3. Looked up from germline, CDR1 is SEHNR and CDR2 is FQNEAQ (reference sequence). DNA of the CDR3: TGTGCCAGCAGCTTAAGCGAAGAGTCCTACAATGAGCAGTTCTTC. Its protein is CASSLSEESYNEQFF.

In this sample, this clonotype turned up a few times. The chain recombines TRBV20-1 with TRBJ2-7; TRBD2 might be the D (5 bases). Trimming cost V 6 bases and J 0 bases, with 18 bases left between them. The CDR3 has 15 residues. CDR1 DFQATT and CDR2 SNEGSKA come from the germline V gene (reference sequence). In DNA form, the CDR3 reads TGCAGTGCGACCCCAGCGGACCTCAGCTCCTACGAGCAGTACTTC. This translates into CSATPADLSSYEQYF.

The rearrangement joins TRBV6-2 or TRBV6-3 to TRBJ1-1; D remains ambiguous. V was trimmed by 3 bases and J by 9 bases, leaving 8 bases between them. The CDR3 is 11 residues long. Germline CDR1 reads MNHEY; CDR2 reads SVGEGT. CDR3 in amino acids: CASSYGWQAFF. Here the CDR3 DNA reads TGTGCCAGCAGTTATGGTTGGCAAGCTTTCTTT.

Comment on this clonotype: This may arise from a read error, as a much more abundant clone is one base away. The gene calls are TRBV20-1 and TRBJ1-2, with a tentative D call TRBD1 (5 bases). Per germline, CDR1 DFQATT and CDR2 SNEGSKA (reference sequence). The CDR3 covers 12 residues. V was pared by 5 bases and J by 4 bases, with 11 bases between. CDR3 DNA: TGCAGTGCTGGAGGGCAGGGCTATGGCTACACCTTC. Its protein product is CSAGGQGYGYTF.

The table lists this clonotype with a few counts. A read error may account for a junction end that differs from germline. The V call is TRBV12-3 or TRBV12-4, the J call TRBJ1-5; perhaps TRBD1 as D (6 bases). The CDR3 contains 14 residues. As DNA, the CDR3 is TGTGCCGGCAGAGCCGCAGGGGTTTATCAGCCCCAGCATTTT. Residues: CAGRAAGVYQPQHF.

V and J are TRBV7-2 and TRBJ2-3, with 8 bases matching TRBD2. CDR3 size: 18 residues. V trimming: 1 base; J trimming: 6 bases; junction bases outside the gene matches: 15. CDR1 and CDR2 (germline): SGHTA, FQGNSA. The CDR3 nucleotides are TGTGCCAGCAGCTTAGGGTTATCTAAGCGGGAGCCCCCGGATACGCAGTATTTT. Amino acids: CASSLGLSKREPPDTQYF. Filled out from reference TRBV7-2 and TRBJ2-3, the complete variable domain reads GAGVSQSPSNKVTEKGKDVELRCDPISGHTALYWYRQSLGQGLEFLIYFQGNSAPDKSGLPSDRFSAERTGGSVSTLTIQRTQQEDSAVYLCASSLGLSKREPPDTQYFGPGTRLTVL.

The chain recombines TRBV10-3 with TRBJ2-4; 8 nucleotides match TRBD2. The J call may not be correct, given that the DNA end is closer to TRBJ2-7. The CDR3 contains 14 residues. Germline values: CDR1 ENHRY, CDR2 SYGVKD. The CDR3 loop reads CAMSGGEGYYEQYF. CDR3 bases: TGTGCCATGTCCGGGGGGGAGGGCTACTACGAGCAGTACTTC.

This clonotype appeared a few times. The chain links TRBV20-1 to TRBJ1-5; 8 bases agree with TRBD1. Unmatched junction bases numbered 8, after V lost 4 bases and J lost 6 bases. The CDR3 runs 14 residues. In germline, CDR1 is DFQATT, CDR2 SNEGSKA (reference sequence). CDR3 region: CSATSGGLTQPQHF. Here the CDR3 DNA reads TGCAGTGCTACTTCAGGGGGCCTGACTCAGCCCCAGCATTTT.

The chain has TRBV12-3 or TRBV12-4 and TRBJ2-4; 10 bases are shared with TRBD1. The CDR3 sequence is 16 residues long. J gave up 1 base and V 7 bases, and 7 bases lay outside the gene matches. DNA for the CDR3: TGTGCCAGCACCTTAGGGGGACAGGGGGCCAAAAACATTCAGTACTTC. Amino acid sequence: CASTLGGQGAKNIQYF.

This CDR3 reads CASSSPRGRSTDTQYF. Here the CDR3 DNA reads TGTGCCAGCAGTTCCCCCCGTGGGCGGAGCACAGATACGCAGTATTTT. V and J are TRBV27 and TRBJ2-3; no clear D gene. The CDR3 has 16 amino acids. Germline CDR1 is MNHEY and CDR2 is SMNVEV (reference sequence). V lost 4 bases to trimming and J lost 0 bases, with 14 bases between them.

This chain uses TRBV5-1 with TRBJ2-1, with D hard to call. Looked up from germline, CDR1 is SGHRS and CDR2 is YFSETQ. V gave up 0 bases and J gave up 8 bases, with 12 bases separating them. The CDR3 runs to 14 residues. CDR3 residues: CASSLEAGLDEQFF. In nucleotides, the CDR3 is TGCGCCAGCAGCTTGGAGGCTGGCTTAGATGAGCAGTTCTTC.

This clonotype has a handful of counts. This sequence joins TRBV10-3 and TRBJ2-7; no definite D call. V lost 0 bases to trimming and J lost 3 bases, with 12 bases between them. Germline values: CDR1 ENHRY, CDR2 SYGVKD. CDR3 length: 15 amino acids. The CDR3 coding sequence is TGTGCCATCAGTGAGTCGATCTTGGGTTTCTACGAGCAGTACTTC. Translated, it gives CAISESILGFYEQYF.

The chain recombines TRBV6-1 with TRBJ1-1, with D perhaps TRBD1 (5 bases). CDR3 length equals 15 residues. Germline values: CDR1 MNHNS, CDR2 SASEGT. Trimming pared 6 bases from V and 6 bases from J, leaving 20 bases between. CDR3 sequence: CASSPTVRTHPEAFF. The DNA of the CDR3 is TGTGCCAGCAGCCCGACAGTTCGTACCCACCCTGAAGCTTTCTTT.

This sequence joins TRBV15 and TRBJ2-5, with D possibly called TRBD1 or TRBD2 (5 bases each). Germline CDR1 is LNHNV and CDR2 is YYDKDF (reference sequence). The V and J ends lost 0 bases and 0 bases respectively, with 14 bases between them. The CDR3 runs 17 residues. The CDR3 reads CATSRDLGPSHQETQYF. Here the CDR3 DNA reads TGTGCCACCAGCAGAGATTTGGGACCTTCTCACCAAGAGACCCAGTACTTC.

This clonotype was observed a handful of times. The chain joins TRBV12-3 or TRBV12-4 to TRBJ2-2; unclear D gene. The V and J ends lost 3 bases and 0 bases respectively, with 5 bases between them. This CDR3 comprises 14 residues. The DNA for the CDR3 is TGTGCCAGCAGTTTCCGGGCGAACACCGGGGAGCTGTTTTTT. It yields the protein CASSFRANTGELFF.

V gene TRBV7-2 combines with J gene TRBJ2-1; 8 bases line up with TRBD1. V trimming: 3 bases; J trimming: 9 bases; junction bases outside the gene matches: 16. This CDR3 has 17 amino acids. The germline gives CDR1 SGHTA, CDR2 FQGNSA. CDR3 amino acids: CASSFSRKTGATPEQFF. DNA of the CDR3: TGTGCCAGCAGCTTTTCTAGGAAGACAGGGGCGACTCCTGAGCAGTTCTTC.

The genes are TRBV7-9 and TRBJ1-2; a possible D gene is TRBD1 (5 bases). CDR1 and CDR2 (germline): SEHNR, FQNEAQ (reference sequence). The V and J ends lost 2 bases and 5 bases respectively, with 18 bases between them. The CDR3 is 16 residues long. The CDR3: CASSLWAGRGSYGYTF. Written as DNA, the CDR3 is TGTGCCAGCAGCTTATGGGCAGGGAGAGGGTCATATGGCTACACCTTC.

The chain couples TRBV20-1 to TRBJ1-4; tentatively, D is TRBD1 (6 bases). V was pared by 4 bases and J by 5 bases, with 11 bases between. Germline assignment: CDR1 DFQATT and CDR2 SNEGSKA (reference sequence). The CDR3 runs to 13 residues. The CDR3 loop is CSATWDTNEKLFF. CDR3 bases: TGCAGTGCTACGTGGGACACCAATGAAAAACTGTTTTTT.

The CDR3 DNA reads as TGTGCCAGCAGTCCGCCGGGCGGGGCCAAGACCCAGTACTTC. The encoded protein is CASSPPGGAKTQYF. This chain links TRBV28 with TRBJ2-5, with D perhaps matching TRBD2 (6 bases). CDR3 length: 14 amino acids. Germline CDR1 and CDR2: MDHEN and SYDVKM. Trimming removed 5 bases at V and 6 bases at J, with 16 bases between. Using reference TRBV28 and TRBJ2-5 for the parts outside the CDR3, the full variable domain is DVKVTQSSRYLVKRTGEKVFLECVQDMDHENMFWYRQDPGLGLRLIYFSYDVKMKEKGDIPEGYSVSREKKERFSLILESASTNQTSMYLCASSPPGGAKTQYFGPGTRLLVL.

Regarding this clonotype: A much larger clonotype is one base distant, so this may be a read error. This sequence joins TRBV5-1 and TRBJ2-1; the match to TRBD2 covers 7 bases. Germline CDR1 reads SGHRS; CDR2 reads YFSETQ. J gave up 6 bases and V 3 bases, and 15 bases lay outside the gene matches. There are 17 residues in the CDR3. The CDR3 DNA reads TGCGCCAGCAGCTCAAGAACTGGGAGGGATTATGGCAATGAGCAGTTCTTC. This encodes CASSSRTGRDYGNEQFF.

V and J are TRBV27 and TRBJ2-5; TRBD2 aligns across 9 bases. This CDR3 is built from 15 residues. With 3 bases clipped from V and 7 bases from J, the junction kept 9 bases outside the gene matches. Germline V CDR1 and CDR2: MNHEY, SMNVEV (reference sequence). CDR3 nucleotides: TGTGCCAGCAGTTTTCGGCGGGAGGGCCACGGGACCCAGTACTTC. It yields the protein CASSFRREGHGTQYF.

This clonotype turned up a few times. The chain has TRBV20-1 and TRBJ2-3; a possible D gene is TRBD1 (5 bases). CDR1 DFQATT and CDR2 SNEGSKA come from the germline V gene (reference sequence). There are 12 residues in the CDR3. The V gene lost 5 bases and the J gene lost 6 bases, with 12 bases spanning the gap. CDR3 sequence: CSALTSGDTQYF. CDR3 in DNA: TGCAGTGCTCTAACATCAGGGGATACGCAGTATTTT.